Shown below are 10 T cell receptor beta chains from a single sample sequenced in a study of T cells in Graves' hyperthyroidism and ophthalmopathy. There were TCR beta CDR3 regions amplified from RNA transcripts. HTBI primers drove first-round RT-PCR of the TCR CDR3. Via MiXCR, TCRdb re-called the multiplex PCR reads, giving one row per CDR3 protein. The sample lists 550,000 to 800,000 distinct CDR3 sequences; about 17% were seen once. The sample comprised blood. The origin of the receptors is a man between 18 and 35 years old with Graves' hyperthyroidism.

This chain uses TRBV28 with TRBJ2-1; D is uncertain. This CDR3 is 16 amino acids long. The V end was cut by 4 bases, the J end by 0 bases, with 13 bases between. Germline loops: CDR1 MDHEN, CDR2 SYDVKM. The CDR3 reads CASSSRLVSSYNEQFF. The CDR3 DNA is TGTGCCAGCAGTTCCCGTCTAGTTAGCTCCTACAATGAGCAGTTCTTC.

This clonotype was seen repeatedly, ten times or more. The chain employs TRBV7-9 and TRBJ2-7, with 7 bases identical to TRBD1. The trim removed 6 bases at V and 3 bases at J, leaving 14 bases unmatched. This CDR3 contains 16 residues. Germline CDR1 is SEHNR and CDR2 is FQNEAQ (reference sequence). The CDR3 DNA follows: TGTGCCAGCAGTACTAGGGGGCCCACCTTGGGCTACGAGCAGTACTTC. This sequence encodes CASSTRGPTLGYEQYF.

This clonotype was seen many times. J is TRBJ2-5 and V is TRBV6-1; D gene ambiguous. This CDR3 spans 15 amino acids. The germline CDR1 and CDR2 sequences are MNHNS and SASEGT. Between the trimmed V and J ends, which lost 5 bases and 1 base, there was a span of 14 bases. The DNA of the CDR3 is TGTGCCAGCAGTTCAACATCCAGGATCCAAGAGACCCAGTACTTC. Amino acid sequence: CASSSTSRIQETQYF.

This clonotype was found many times. The chain joins TRBV6-2 or TRBV6-3 to TRBJ1-1, with D possibly matching TRBD1 (6 bases). V dropped 6 bases and J dropped 2 bases, with 16 bases sitting between them. The germline CDR1 and CDR2 sequences are MNHEY and SVGEGT. The CDR3 is 15 residues long. The CDR3 sequence is CASSLSGAVNTEAFF. The CDR3 nucleotides read TGTGCCAGCAGCCTCTCGGGGGCGGTAAACACTGAAGCTTTCTTT.

This clonotype has more than one count but fewer than ten. The chain joins TRBV7-9 to TRBJ2-2, with D perhaps matching TRBD2 (6 bases). The CDR3 sequence is 18 residues long. Germline values: CDR1 SEHNR, CDR2 FQNEAQ (reference sequence). The germline V and J ends were trimmed by 7 bases and 4 bases, with 25 bases remaining between them. This CDR3 is CASNFRDFLPPFTGELFF. CDR3 nucleotides: TGTGCCAGCAACTTCCGGGACTTTCTTCCTCCTTTCACCGGGGAGCTGTTTTTT. Using reference TRBV7-9 and TRBJ2-2 for the parts outside the CDR3, the full variable domain is DTGVSQNPRHKITKRGQNVTFRCDPISEHNRLYWYRQTLGQGPEFLTYFQNEAQLEKSRLLSDRFSAERPKGSFSTLEIQRTEQGDSAMYLCASNFRDFLPPFTGELFFGEGSRLTVL.

V is TRBV6-2 or TRBV6-3 and J is TRBJ1-5; TRBD1 is a possible D gene (6 bases). The V and J ends lost 7 bases and 2 bases respectively, with 15 bases between them. Germline loops: CDR1 MNHEY, CDR2 SVGEGT. The CDR3 contains 15 residues. In DNA form, the CDR3 reads TGTGCCAGCACCCCTGGCGGGGGCGGCAATCAGCCCCAGCATTTT. Translated: CASTPGGGGNQPQHF.

This clonotype was seen more than once but under ten times. The chain combines TRBV20-1 with TRBJ2-3; 9 bases map to TRBD2. The CDR3 extends over 13 amino acids. From germline, CDR1 is DFQATT and CDR2 SNEGSKA (reference sequence). J was trimmed by 4 bases and V by 7 bases; bases with no gene match: 6. The CDR3 loop is CSERREGSDTQYF. The DNA of the CDR3 is TGCAGTGAGAGGCGGGAGGGCTCAGATACGCAGTATTTT.

The count of this clonotype is one. This chain connects TRBV12-3 or TRBV12-4 to TRBJ2-2, with D perhaps TRBD2 (5 bases). The CDR3 runs 16 residues. Trimming removed 7 bases at V and 3 bases at J, with 18 bases between. CDR3: CASNPGGITHTGELFF. The CDR3 region has the DNA TGTGCCAGCAACCCAGGAGGTATAACCCACACCGGGGAGCTGTTTTTT.

This clonotype was counted a few times. The chain uses TRBV15 and TRBJ1-2; maybe TRBD1 (6 bases). CDR3 length: 14 amino acids. Germline V gene data show CDR1 as LNHNV and CDR2 as YYDKDF (reference sequence). V was pared by 3 bases and J by 4 bases, with 12 bases between. CDR3: CATSRGASSYGYTF. CDR3 sequence (DNA): TGTGCCACCAGCAGGGGGGCCAGTAGCTATGGCTACACCTTC.

The chain joins TRBV7-6 to TRBJ2-1; D is unclear. CDR1 SGHVS and CDR2 FNYEAQ come from the germline V gene. This CDR3 spans 16 amino acids. V was pared by 0 bases and J by 4 bases, with 13 bases between. CDR3 in amino acids: CASSLAAVGGYNEQFF. CDR3 in DNA: TGTGCCAGCAGCTTAGCGGCGGTTGGTGGTTACAATGAGCAGTTCTTC.